Listed below are T cell receptor beta chains from one sample, sequenced in a study of blood T cells in healthy people across ages. One entry per CDR3 protein results from TCRdb running MiXCR on the 5' RACE reads. Counted here are about 930,000 distinct CDR3 sequences, almost 30% occurring once; the ten biggest clones make up approximately 10%. These data also featured in a second study, about T cells of mothers and their children.

The sequencing input was blood. The source is a woman between 35 and 50 years old in good health. CDR3s include the opening cysteine and the closing phenylalanine or tryptophan. A D gene is named only where the DNA matches it firmly. Size is stated for part of the rows, as once, few or many counts, or as a class when the clone is expanded.

TRBV7-9	-	TRBJ1-4	many	CASSYSVNEKLFF
TRBV10-3	TRBD2	-	-	CAIRTSGGKETQYF
TRBV4-3	-	TRBJ2-1	-	CASSQVSRGDEQFF
TRBV20-1	TRBD1	TRBJ1-5	many	CSTTGGTFHSNQPQHF
TRBV20-1	TRBD2	TRBJ2-7	-	CSASDRGGASNEQYF
TRBV5-1	-	TRBJ1-1	few	CASNEGPMNTEAFF
TRBV6-5	-	TRBJ1-1	-	CASSYGTTRNTEAFF
TRBV11-3	TRBD1	TRBJ1-1	-	CASSSGGLKNTEAFF
TRBV15	-	TRBJ1-5	few	CATSTGKGNQPQHF
TRBV18	-	TRBJ2-1	-	CASSPDRKFYNEQFF
TRBV19	TRBD1	TRBJ1-5	few	CASRRAPIQGIYSNQPQHF
TRBV6-5	TRBD1	TRBJ1-4	-	CASSYGARTGEKRFF
TRBV28	TRBD1	TRBJ1-5	-	CASSLDRVGSQPQHF
TRBV7-8	-	TRBJ2-7	few	CVSSLEWTAYEQYF
TRBV7-9	-	TRBJ1-2	-	CASRLGDGLYGYTF
TRBV7-3	-	TRBJ1-2	many	CASSAAPAGNYGYTF
TRBV20-1	-	TRBJ1-2	few	CSAREPLGVGYGYTF
TRBV7-2	TRBD2	TRBJ2-1	-	CASSLPPRGNNEQFF
TRBV28	TRBD1	TRBJ2-5	few	CASSLSGQSVQETQYF
TRBV20-1	-	-	few	CSARRGGAVYEQYF
TRBV28	-	TRBJ2-7	-	CASSFSDMAEQYF
TRBV3-1	-	-	-	CTSSQENGYEQYF
TRBV28	TRBD1	TRBJ1-4	few	CASSPSGTGLEKLFF
TRBV18	TRBD1	TRBJ1-2	once	CASSPTGQGRYGYTF
TRBV7-2	-	TRBJ2-1	-	CASRQDYNEQFF
TRBV5-1	-	TRBJ1-2	-	CASSRTDNYGYTF
TRBV12-3/TRBV12-4	-	TRBJ2-5	few	CASSSRQDYQETQYF
TRBV4-1	TRBD1	TRBJ1-6	-	CASSQPGTAYNSPLHF
TRBV6-2/TRBV6-3	-	-	few	CASSWPRDSSPYEQYF
TRBV11-2	TRBD2	TRBJ2-7	many	CASSPSGVGYEQYF
TRBV12-3/TRBV12-4	TRBD1	TRBJ2-7	many	CASSFSDRVHEQYF
TRBV4-1	-	TRBJ2-1	-	CASSQTGMNEQFF
TRBV3-1	-	TRBJ1-2	few	CASSPPWGYGYTF
TRBV6-1	TRBD1	TRBJ2-7	many	CASSEAAGGPYEQYF
TRBV28	-	TRBJ1-4	-	CASRPLGNEKLFF
TRBV4-1	-	TRBJ1-1	-	CASSSRSGDGTEAFF
TRBV27	TRBD2	TRBJ2-7	few	CASSAGTSFPYEQYF
TRBV21-1	-	TRBJ1-1	-	CAAKRGGDTEAFF
TRBV20-1	TRBD1	TRBJ1-5	-	CSASLQGSGNQPQHF
TRBV5-1	-	TRBJ2-1	many	CASSLQDNEQFF
TRBV9	-	TRBJ2-1	-	CASSVSSTANNEQFF
TRBV10-3	-	TRBJ1-5	-	CATRGAGTRQPQHF
TRBV12-3/TRBV12-4	TRBD2	TRBJ2-1	-	CASRVAGDYLNEQFF
TRBV27	-	TRBJ2-3	few	CASSLGITQYF
TRBV28	-	TRBJ1-1	-	CASGRDLEAFF
TRBV15	-	TRBJ2-2	-	CATSRDLRATMGVAGELFF
TRBV7-3	TRBD2	TRBJ2-1	few	CASSLRIAGSSYNEQFF
TRBV2	-	TRBJ2-1	few	CASTLLTRWEFF
TRBV18	TRBD2	-	few	CASSPRTSGSSYNEQYF
TRBV20-1	-	TRBJ1-4	many	CSGYGPNEKLFF
TRBV7-9	-	TRBJ2-1	few	CASSQSGGGYKHEQFF